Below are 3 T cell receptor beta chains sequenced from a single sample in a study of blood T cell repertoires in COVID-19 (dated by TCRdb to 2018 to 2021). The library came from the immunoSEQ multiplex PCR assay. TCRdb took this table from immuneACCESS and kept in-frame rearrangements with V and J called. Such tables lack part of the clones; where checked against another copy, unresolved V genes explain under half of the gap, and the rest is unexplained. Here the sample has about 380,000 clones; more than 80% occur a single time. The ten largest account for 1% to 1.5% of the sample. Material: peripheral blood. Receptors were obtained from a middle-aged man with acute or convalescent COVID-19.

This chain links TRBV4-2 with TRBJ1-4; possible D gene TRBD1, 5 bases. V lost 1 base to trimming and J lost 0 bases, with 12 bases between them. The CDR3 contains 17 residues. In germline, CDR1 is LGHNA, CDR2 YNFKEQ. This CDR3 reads CASSQVGGGATNEKLFF. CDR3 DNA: TGTGCCAGCAGCCAAGTCGGGGGTGGGGCAACTAATGAAAAACTGTTTTTT.

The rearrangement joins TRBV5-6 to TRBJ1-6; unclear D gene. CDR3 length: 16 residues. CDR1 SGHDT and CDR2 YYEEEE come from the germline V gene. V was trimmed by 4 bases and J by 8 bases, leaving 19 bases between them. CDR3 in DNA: TGTGCCAGCAGCCGAATACAGATGGCTACCTATTCACCCCTCCACTTT. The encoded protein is CASSRIQMATYSPLHF.

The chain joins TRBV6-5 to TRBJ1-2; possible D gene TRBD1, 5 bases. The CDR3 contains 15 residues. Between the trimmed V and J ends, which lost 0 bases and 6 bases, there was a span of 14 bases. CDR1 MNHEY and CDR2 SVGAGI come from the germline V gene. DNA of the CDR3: TGTGCCAGCAGTTACTCGAATTTGGGGGGGAATGGCTACACCTTC. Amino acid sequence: CASSYSNLGGNGYTF.